This entry features one T cell receptor beta chain sequence. The CDR3 consists of 14 residues. Germline V gives CDR1 SNHLY, CDR2 FYNNEI. V shed 6 bases and J 4 bases; nucleotides not matched to a gene: 7. TCRdb passed the 5' RACE reads through MiXCR, listing each CDR3 protein once. The data show 1.5 million to 2 million distinct CDR3 sequences, more than 30% seen once. The sample comes from a study of identical twins. This TCR was sampled from a newborn girl in good health. The sequencing sample was made of cord blood. This chain links TRBV2 with TRBJ2-3; 7 bases align to TRBD2. The CDR3 loop is CASRLRTSPDTQYF. The CDR3 nucleotides are TGTGCCAGCAGGTTGCGGACTAGTCCAGATACGCAGTATTTT. The entire variable domain, with the rest obtained from reference TRBV2 and TRBJ2-3, is as follows: EPEVTQTPSHQVTQMGQEVILRCVPISNHLYFYWYRQILGQKVEFLVSFYNNEISEKSEIFDDQFSVERPDGSNFTLKIRSTKLEDSAMYFCASRLRTSPDTQYFGPGTRLTVL.